Shown below are 10 T cell receptor beta chains from a single sample sequenced in a study of T cells in narcolepsy. Using immunoSEQ multiplex PCR, the repertoire was profiled, and TCRdb retains in-frame clones only, with some absent. The repertoire includes around 25,000 clones, over 65% of them detected once, and about 1.1% sits in the top ten. Material for sequencing was memory (CD45RA-) CD4+ T cells from blood. These receptors all come from a human donor in good health.

The rearrangement links TRBV2 to TRBJ1-1; D ambiguous. This CDR3 has 13 residues. From germline, CDR1 is SNHLY and CDR2 FYNNEI. V was trimmed by 1 base and J by 11 bases, leaving 14 bases between them. The CDR3 reads CASSEGGLVGAFF. The DNA for the CDR3 is TGTGCCAGCAGTGAAGGAGGCCTAGTCGGGGCTTTCTTT.

The chain carries TRBV2 and TRBJ1-4, with a tentative D call TRBD1 (6 bases). The CDR3 has 15 residues. Germline V gene lookup returns CDR1 SNHLY and CDR2 FYNNEI. Trimming cost V 3 bases and J 7 bases, with 15 bases left between them. DNA of the CDR3: TGTGCCAGCAGTGAGGGGGGCTCTAATACTGAAAAACTGTTTTTT. This gives the protein CASSEGGSNTEKLFF.

V usage is TRBV5-4 and J usage is TRBJ2-3, with D perhaps matching TRBD1 (5 bases). V was trimmed by 0 bases and J by 6 bases, leaving 17 bases between them. Germline lookup yields CDR1 SGHNT and CDR2 YYREEE (reference sequence). This CDR3 comprises 16 residues. This CDR3 is CASSLGRVYSLDTQYF. The CDR3 DNA reads as TGTGCCAGCAGCTTGGGCAGGGTCTATTCGTTGGATACGCAGTATTTT. The entire variable domain, with the rest obtained from reference TRBV5-4 and TRBJ2-3, is as follows: ETGVTQSPTHLIKTRGQQVTLRCSSQSGHNTVSWYQQALGQGPQFIFQYYREEENGRGNFPPRFSGLQFPNYSSELNVNALELDDSALYLCASSLGRVYSLDTQYFGPGTRLTVL.

The chain links TRBV4-1 to TRBJ1-1, with D tentatively TRBD1 (6 bases). Trimming stripped 1 base from V and 5 bases from J, with 20 bases between. Germline CDR1 is MGHRA and CDR2 is YSYEKL. CDR3 length equals 17 residues. CDR3 nucleotides: TGCGCCAGCAGCCAAGGGCCCGGGCAGGGGCGGGTTACTGAAGCTTTCTTT. Amino acids: CASSQGPGQGRVTEAFF.

The chain recombines TRBV7-2 with TRBJ1-2, with D unclear. V lost 1 base and J lost 7, with 10 bases in between. In germline, CDR1 is SGHTA, CDR2 FQGNSA. CDR3 length equals 13 residues. The CDR3 here is CASSLGEYGGYTF. The CDR3 DNA sequence: TGTGCCAGCAGCTTAGGGGAGTATGGTGGCTACACCTTC.

The chain joins TRBV7-9 to TRBJ2-5, with 14 bases that match TRBD2. Germline trimming cut 5 bases from V and 5 bases from J; bases unmatched to any gene: 16. The V gene's germline CDR1 is SEHNR and CDR2 FQNEAQ (reference sequence). The CDR3 spans 19 residues. Here the CDR3 reads CASSPNIWGTSGSSETQYF. The CDR3 region has the DNA TGTGCCAGCAGCCCTAACATCTGGGGGACTAGCGGGAGCAGTGAGACCCAGTACTTC.

In its sample, this clone was seen once. This chain connects TRBV25-1 to TRBJ2-5; D tentatively fits TRBD1 or TRBD2 (5 bases each). Germline CDR1 and CDR2: MGHDK and SYGVNS. Between the trimmed V and J ends, which lost 1 base and 5 bases, there was a span of 5 bases. This CDR3 comprises 12 residues. CDR3 sequence (DNA): TGTGCCAGCAGTGAATGGGGGGAGACCCAGTACTTC. Amino acids: CASSEWGETQYF.

The rearrangement joins TRBV6-5 to TRBJ1-2; D gene unclear. The germline V gene has CDR1 MNHEY and CDR2 SVGAGI. V gave up 2 bases and J gave up 7 bases, with 20 bases separating them. This CDR3 comprises 16 residues. The CDR3 nucleotides are TGTGCCAGCAGTTACGCCCTCACGGGGAACCCTGGTGGCTACACCTTC. Protein: CASSYALTGNPGGYTF.

The chain carries TRBV7-2 and TRBJ2-3, with TRBD1 identical over 7 bases. V shed 5 bases, J shed 1 base, and the junction held 3 bases outside the gene matches. The CDR3 covers 14 residues. Germline V gene sequence: CDR1 SGHTA, CDR2 FQGNSA. The DNA for the CDR3 is TGTGCCAGCAGCGTAGACAGGGGCACAGATACGCAGTATTTT. Protein product: CASSVDRGTDTQYF.

This chain uses TRBV4-2 with TRBJ2-3, with 15 positions matching TRBD2. The CDR3 runs 18 residues. With 0 bases clipped from V and 0 bases from J, the junction kept 1 base outside the gene matches. The germline CDR1 and CDR2 sequences are LGHNA and YNFKEQ. DNA of the CDR3: TGTGCCAGCAGCCAAGAGGGACTAGCGGGGGGCAGCACAGATACGCAGTATTTT. As protein: CASSQEGLAGGSTDTQYF.